One TCR beta chain is described in this entry. Its cognate antigen is unknown. The record originates from a study of OX40 agonist ivuxolimab in advanced cancers. Findings and limits, study-wide: In the 0.1 to 3.0 mg/kg range, CD4+ and CD8+ blood T cells had expanded clonally by week 6. Which antigen the expanded peripheral T cells recognized is unknown.

The assay was immunoSEQ multiplex PCR, and TCRdb's table has in-frame clones only and misses some. The sample carries 57,000 or so clones, approximately 90% recorded once. The CDR3 loop spans 20 amino acids. Germline V gives CDR1 LNHNV, CDR2 YYDKDF (reference sequence). J gave up 0 bases and V 0 bases, and 14 bases lay outside the gene matches. The genes are TRBV15 and TRBJ2-7, with 10 bases identical to TRBD2. The TCR originated in an adult with an advanced solid tumor such as melanoma, head and neck, liver or kidney cancer. The sequences come from CD4+ or CD8+ T cells sorted from blood, collected in a trial of the OX40 agonist ivuxolimab. The CDR3 spells CATSRDRSSGGLLSSYEQYF. The CDR3, as DNA: TGTGCCACCAGCAGAGATCGGAGTAGCGGGGGGCTCCTCTCCTCCTACGAGCAGTACTTC.